The T cell receptor (beta chain) described here comes from a study of T cell changes during pregnancy in multiple sclerosis. Profiling relied on immunoSEQ multiplex PCR, and the TCRdb table lists in-frame clones only, not all of them. Found here are roughly 90,000 clones, more than 85% of them singletons; the top ten hold around 2%. V lost 5 bases and J 5 bases, leaving 12 bases between the germline ends. CDR1 and CDR2 (germline): SGHVS, FQNEAQ. The CDR3 loop spans 13 amino acids. This sequence joins TRBV7-8 and TRBJ1-2; perhaps TRBD1 as D (5 bases). This specimen consisted of peripheral blood, obtained in the first trimester of pregnancy. This receptor was identified in a female donor in good health, enrolled as a control in a pregnancy study. The CDR3 spells CASSPVEGYGYTF. The DNA for the CDR3 is TGTGCCAGCAGCCCGGTGGAGGGGTATGGCTACACCTTC.